These 10 T cell receptor beta chains were sequenced from one sample in a study of blood T cell repertoires in COVID-19. Data came from immunoSEQ multiplex PCR; TCRdb stores just in-frame clones and leaves some out. Of about 180,000 clones in the sample, 90% to 95% were seen once. The specimen was peripheral blood. These receptors all stem from a man over 45 with acute or convalescent COVID-19.

V and J are TRBV5-8 and TRBJ2-5; TRBD2 aligns across 14 bases. The CDR3 sequence is 16 residues long. Germline V gives CDR1 SGHTS, CDR2 YDEGEE. Unmatched junction bases numbered 4, after V lost 4 bases and J lost 2 bases. CDR3 coding DNA: TGTGCCAGCAGCGGCGGACTAGCGGGGGGACAAGAGACCCAGTACTTC. This encodes CASSGGLAGGQETQYF.

The rearrangement links TRBV10-2 to TRBJ1-2; 8 bases line up with TRBD1. Germline CDR1 and CDR2: WSHSY and SAAADI. The CDR3 runs 13 residues. Trimming cost V 4 bases and J 6 bases; bases outside gene matches: 4. The CDR3 nucleotides are TGCGCCAGCAGTGGCAGGGGGCTGGATGGCTACACCTTC. Amino acid sequence: CASSGRGLDGYTF.

The rearrangement uses TRBV5-4 and TRBJ2-1; D ambiguous. This CDR3 comprises 14 residues. V was clipped by 0 bases and J by 9 bases, with 13 bases between them. Germline V gene data show CDR1 as SGHNT and CDR2 as YYREEE (reference sequence). This CDR3 reads CASSLEALRSEQFF. The CDR3 nucleotides are TGTGCCAGCAGCTTGGAGGCTCTCCGGAGTGAGCAGTTCTTC.

The genes are TRBV4-3 and TRBJ2-3; tentatively, D is TRBD2 (5 bases). Looked up from germline, CDR1 is LGHNA and CDR2 is YSLEER. With 0 bases removed from V and 4 bases from J, the gap between germline ends came to 11 bases. CDR3 length equals 15 residues. The CDR3 spells CASSQDDGAADTQYF. The CDR3 DNA follows: TGCGCCAGCAGCCAAGATGACGGAGCGGCAGATACGCAGTATTTT.

The chain combines TRBV11-2 with TRBJ1-5, with 9 bases matching TRBD1. This CDR3 is built from 15 residues. Unmatched junction bases numbered 6, after V lost 3 bases and J lost 6 bases. Germline-derived CDR1 and CDR2 are SGHAT and FQNNGV. The CDR3 here is CASSFDRGELQPQHF. CDR3 sequence (DNA): TGTGCCAGCAGCTTCGACAGGGGGGAGCTTCAGCCCCAGCATTTT.

The chain is built from TRBV3-1 (or the pseudogene TRBV3-2) and TRBJ1-1, with a tentative D call TRBD1 (6 bases). The germline CDR1 and CDR2 sequences are LGHDT and YNNKEL (reference sequence). V shed 5 bases and J shed 1 base, with 8 bases lying between them. This CDR3 comprises 13 residues. DNA for the CDR3: TGTGCCAGCAGCAGGGGACAGAACACTGAAGCTTTCTTT. Translated, it gives CASSRGQNTEAFF.

The CDR3 protein is CASRPTVLRREAFF. The CDR3 bases are TGTGCCAGCAGGCCGACAGTCTTAAGAAGGGAAGCTTTCTTT. The chain combines TRBV27 with TRBJ1-1; tentatively, D is TRBD1 (5 bases). Trimming left V 6 bases short and J 8 bases short, with 19 bases between. This CDR3 has 14 amino acids. Looked up from germline, CDR1 is MNHEY and CDR2 is SMNVEV (reference sequence).

The chain employs TRBV3-1 (or the pseudogene TRBV3-2) and TRBJ1-1; 10 nucleotides match TRBD1. V dropped 0 bases and J dropped 6; count of bases not matched to a gene: 7. The CDR3 consists of 16 residues. The germline gives CDR1 LGHDT, CDR2 YNNKEL (reference sequence). Here the CDR3 DNA reads TGTGCCAGCAGCCAAGATGTCAGGACAGGGGGACCTGAAGCTTTCTTT. Its protein product is CASSQDVRTGGPEAFF.

This chain uses TRBV28 with TRBJ2-1; D possibly corresponds to TRBD1 (6 bases). Germline V lookup: CDR1 MDHEN, CDR2 SYDVKM. The CDR3 extends over 15 amino acids. The V end lost 6 bases, the J end lost 6 bases, and 18 bases lay between the germline ends. CDR3 coding DNA: TGTGCCAGCAGCCCTGACAGGCTTTCGAGCAATGAGCAGTTCTTC. This encodes CASSPDRLSSNEQFF.

In DNA, the CDR3 is TGCGCCAGCAGCCTCCCGGGACTAGCGGGAGGGAAGTACACCGGGGAGCTGTTTTTT. This gives the protein CASSLPGLAGGKYTGELFF. The chain combines TRBV5-1 with TRBJ2-2; TRBD2 agrees at 16 bases. The CDR3 extends over 19 amino acids. The germline V gene has CDR1 SGHRS and CDR2 YFSETQ. Germline trimming cut 4 bases from V and 3 bases from J; bases unmatched to any gene: 9.